The next 25 T cell receptor beta chains were all read from a single sample in a study of shared clonotypes between healthy human individuals. Only in-frame clones appear in the TCRdb table, and some are missing; sequencing was by immunoSEQ multiplex PCR. This table has more than 1 million clones, more than 75% appearing once. Sample: memory CD4+ T cells from PBMCs. As to subset: CD45RA-negative fraction. The receptors here all came from a man aged 18-30 years in good health. Some clones in this sample may be carry-over from other donors' samples.

The chain has TRBV6-5 and TRBJ2-1; the D gene is possibly TRBD1 (6 bases). The CDR3 contains 16 residues. Trimming pared 2 bases from V and 4 bases from J, leaving 15 bases between. Germline values: CDR1 MNHEY, CDR2 SVGAGI. The CDR3, as DNA: TGTGCCAGCAGTTACAGGACAGACGCTCTATACAATGAGCAGTTCTTC. Its translation: CASSYRTDALYNEQFF.

The rearrangement links TRBV11-3 to TRBJ2-1; no clear D gene. Germline-derived CDR1 and CDR2 are SGHNT and YENEEA. This CDR3 is 12 amino acids long. The germline V and J ends were trimmed by 5 bases and 11 bases, with 13 bases remaining between them. The DNA of the CDR3 is TGTGCCAGCAGCCTATATACAGATCAGCAGTTCTTC. Translated, it gives CASSLYTDQQFF.

V and J are TRBV28 and TRBJ1-3; D gene uncertain. V lost 1 base and J 0 bases, leaving 16 bases between the germline ends. This CDR3 comprises 18 residues. Germline V gene data show CDR1 as MDHEN and CDR2 as SYDVKM. The CDR3 coding sequence is TGTGCCAGCAGTTTATTTTCGCCATCAACCAGCTCTGGAAACACCATATATTTT. Its translation: CASSLFSPSTSSGNTIYF.

This rearrangement joins TRBV6-6 to TRBJ2-1; 8 bases agree with TRBD2. CDR1 and CDR2 from the germline V gene are MNHNY and SVGAGI (reference sequence). Trimming at V came to 3 bases and at J to 6 bases, leaving 7 bases not matched to a gene. This CDR3 comprises 15 residues. The CDR3 sequence is CASSYGSGSFNEQFF. CDR3 DNA: TGTGCCAGCAGTTATGGGAGCGGGAGTTTCAATGAGCAGTTCTTC.

The chain has TRBV10-3 and TRBJ2-1; TRBD2 aligns across 10 bases. The CDR3 has 16 amino acids. J gave up 12 bases and V 2 bases, and 13 bases lay outside the gene matches. Per germline, CDR1 ENHRY and CDR2 SYGVKD. For the CDR3, the DNA is TGTGCCATCAGTGAGCCTAAGGGACTAGCGAGCCCCGGGCAGTTCTTC. Its protein is CAISEPKGLASPGQFF.

This clone appeared once. This chain joins TRBV25-1 and TRBJ2-6, with D maybe TRBD2 (7 bases). Per the germline V gene, CDR1 is MGHDK and CDR2 is SYGVNS. V dropped 1 base and J dropped 0 bases, with 10 bases sitting between them. The CDR3 runs 17 residues. CDR3 sequence reads: CASSEWGGGSGANVLTF. The CDR3 coding sequence is TGTGCCAGCAGTGAATGGGGAGGGGGCTCTGGGGCCAACGTCCTGACTTTC.

The V call is TRBV7-2, the J call TRBJ2-7, with unresolved D. Trimming pared 0 bases from V and 7 bases from J, leaving 4 bases between. CDR1 and CDR2 from the germline V gene are SGHTA and FQGNSA. There are 11 residues in the CDR3. This CDR3 is CASSLALEQYF. The CDR3 nucleotides are TGTGCCAGCAGCTTAGCCCTTGAGCAGTACTTC.

This clone has just one count. V usage is TRBV11-2 and J usage is TRBJ2-5; 11 bases match TRBD2. Trimming took 4 bases from V and 5 from J; bases not matched to a gene: 12. The CDR3 extends over 17 amino acids. Per germline, CDR1 SGHAT and CDR2 FQNNGV. The CDR3 sequence: CASSSSTSGIGEETQYF. As DNA, the CDR3 is TGTGCCAGCAGCTCGTCGACTAGCGGGATAGGAGAGGAGACCCAGTACTTC.

The rearrangement joins TRBV2 to TRBJ2-7; no definite D call. The CDR3 spans 13 residues. Trimming left V 7 bases short and J 6 bases short, with 16 bases between. Looked up from germline, CDR1 is SNHLY and CDR2 is FYNNEI. As DNA, the CDR3 is TGTGCCAGCACGATCGGGCAGAGAGGCGAGCAGTACTTC. Protein sequence: CASTIGQRGEQYF.

The genes are TRBV6-5 and TRBJ2-3; the D gene is possibly TRBD1 (5 bases). V lost 6 bases and J 0 bases, leaving 13 bases between the germline ends. Germline V lookup: CDR1 MNHEY, CDR2 SVGAGI. This CDR3 comprises 15 residues. CDR3 coding DNA: TGTGCCAGCAGCCGTCTTGGGGCCAGCACAGATACGCAGTATTTT. Its protein is CASSRLGASTDTQYF.

There are a few counts of this clone. The rearrangement links TRBV7-3 to TRBJ2-1; 7 bases align to TRBD1. There are 15 residues in the CDR3. CDR1 is SGHTA and CDR2 is FQGTGA in the germline V gene. V trimming: 5 bases; J trimming: 6 bases; junction bases outside the gene matches: 10. The CDR3 spells CASSPRVGQSNEQFF. DNA for the CDR3: TGTGCCAGCAGCCCCCGCGTGGGACAGAGCAATGAGCAGTTCTTC.

V and J are TRBV20-1 and TRBJ2-7; 8 nucleotides align to TRBD1. Germline V gives CDR1 DFQATT, CDR2 SNEGSKA (reference sequence). This CDR3 region has 11 residues. The CDR3 coding sequence is TGCATCCCCGACAGGGGCCCCGGGCTGTACTTC. Translation gives CIPDRGPGLYF.

This chain joins TRBV6-5 and TRBJ2-5; TRBD2 agrees at 7 bases. The length of the CDR3 is 14 residues. The germline CDR1 and CDR2 sequences are MNHEY and SVGAGI. V was clipped by 0 bases and J by 5 bases; unmatched bases: 3. CDR3 sequence reads: CASSYSGGLETQYF. CDR3 DNA: TGTGCCAGCAGTTACTCCGGGGGGTTGGAGACCCAGTACTTC.

The rearrangement uses TRBV25-1 and TRBJ2-7; D is unresolved. The germline V and J ends were trimmed by 4 bases and 6 bases, with 22 bases remaining between them. This CDR3 has 16 amino acids. Germline CDR1 MGHDK, CDR2 SYGVNS. CDR3 coding DNA: TGTGCCAGCAGTGCCCTGGGCGTCTCTCGTTCCGCCGAGCAGTACTTC. This translates into CASSALGVSRSAEQYF.

This sequence joins TRBV7-3 and TRBJ2-3; D not certain. The CDR3 has 17 amino acids. Trimming cost V 3 bases and J 2 bases, with 18 bases left between them. Looked up from germline, CDR1 is SGHTA and CDR2 is FQGTGA. CDR3 bases: TGTGCCAGCAGCTTGTTGCCCCGGGCAGTGCCCACAGATACGCAGTATTTT. Its translation: CASSLLPRAVPTDTQYF. Using reference TRBV7-3 and TRBJ2-3 for the parts outside the CDR3, the full variable domain is GAGVSQTPSNKVTEKGKYVELRCDPISGHTALYWYRQSLGQGPEFLIYFQGTGAADDSGLPNDRFFAVRPEGSVSTLKIQRTERGDSAVYLCASSLLPRAVPTDTQYFGPGTRLTVL.

The gene calls are TRBV7-3 and TRBJ2-1, with 9 nucleotides matching TRBD2. The germline V gene has CDR1 SGHTA and CDR2 FQGTGA. The CDR3 totals 15 residues. V lost 5 bases, J lost 6 bases, and 8 bases stayed unmatched. CDR3 DNA sequence: TGTGCCAGCAGCAGTAGCGGGAGTGGTTTCAATGAGCAGTTCTTC. It encodes CASSSSGSGFNEQFF.

This rearrangement joins TRBV21-1 to TRBJ2-7. TRBV21-1 is classified as a pseudogene. The length of the CDR3 is 15 residues. The CDR3 region has the DNA TGTGCCAGCAGCAAAAGAGCCCCCCGTGGGGGCGAGCAGTACTTC. This translates into CASSKRAPRGGEQYF.

The V call is TRBV18, the J call TRBJ2-1; D might be TRBD2 (5 bases). Trimming shortened V by 7 bases and J by 2 bases, and 12 bases separated the two germline ends. This CDR3 spans 14 amino acids. The germline V gene encodes CDR1 KGHSH and CDR2 LQKENI. DNA for the CDR3: TGTGCCAGCTTCCCCACGGGGACCTACAATGAGCAGTTCTTC. This translates into CASFPTGTYNEQFF.

The V gene is TRBV30, the J gene TRBJ1-1; maybe TRBD1 (6 bases). V shed 5 bases and J shed 5 bases, with 21 bases lying between them. The CDR3 extends over 15 amino acids. Germline-derived CDR1 and CDR2 are GTSNPN and SVGIG (reference sequence). This CDR3 reads CAWDQAGGSRTEAFF. The CDR3 region has the DNA TGTGCCTGGGACCAGGCGGGGGGCTCTCGGACTGAAGCTTTCTTT.

The gene calls are TRBV14 and TRBJ2-5, with D maybe TRBD2 (6 bases). Deletions cut 2 bases from V and 5 bases from J, with 12 bases between. CDR1 is SGHDN and CDR2 is FVKESK in the germline V gene. The CDR3 is 14 amino acids. The CDR3 region is CASSQTGVRETQYF. The CDR3 DNA is TGTGCCAGCAGCCAAACGGGGGTCCGGGAGACCCAGTACTTC.

The rearrangement joins TRBV18 to TRBJ1-5; D possibly corresponds to TRBD1 (5 bases). Germline V lookup: CDR1 KGHSH, CDR2 LQKENI. Trimming took 8 bases from V and 7 from J, leaving 15 bases between them. There are 13 residues in the CDR3. CDR3 nucleotides: TGTGCCAGCACGCCGGGGGTAAGGCAGCCCCAGCATTTT. It codes for CASTPGVRQPQHF.

V is TRBV7-2 and J is TRBJ2-2; D call uncertain. Germline V gene lookup returns CDR1 SGHTA and CDR2 FQGNSA. This CDR3 has 15 residues. V gave up 7 bases and J gave up 1 base, with 13 bases separating them. This chain's CDR3 is CASILLAMNTGELFF. For the CDR3, the DNA is TGTGCCAGCATCCTCCTCGCCATGAACACCGGGGAGCTGTTTTTT.

The chain employs TRBV20-1 and TRBJ1-2; D unresolved. CDR3 size: 11 residues. Germline CDR1 is DFQATT and CDR2 is SNEGSKA (reference sequence). V lost 5 bases to trimming and J lost 6 bases, with 10 bases between them. This CDR3 is CSALILDGYTF. CDR3 nucleotide sequence: TGCAGTGCTCTGATCCTCGATGGCTACACCTTC.

The chain recombines TRBV7-2 with TRBJ1-4; D possibly corresponds to TRBD1 (5 bases). Germline loops: CDR1 SGHTA, CDR2 FQGNSA. The CDR3 runs to 17 residues. Trimming cost V 5 bases and J 7 bases, with 23 bases left between them. In nucleotides, the CDR3 is TGTGCCAGCAGCGAGCAGGGCGCTCACTACACGGCTGAAAAACTGTTTTTT. This codes for CASSEQGAHYTAEKLFF.

The chain carries TRBV10-2 and TRBJ2-3, with 10 bases matching TRBD2. The CDR3 has 16 amino acids. Trimming took 8 bases from V and 3 from J; bases not matched to a gene: 11. Germline-derived CDR1 and CDR2 are WSHSY and SAAADI. CDR3 nucleotide sequence: TGCGCCAGCGGCCTAGCGGGAGAAAGGGGTACAGATACGCAGTATTTT. Its translation is CASGLAGERGTDTQYF.